This T cell receptor beta chain was captured in a study of early T cells in non-severe SARS-CoV-2 infection (dated by TCRdb to the early 2020s). A note on the overall study: Because TCR sequencing was done on bulk RNA from unsorted whole blood, the alpha and beta chains could not be paired.

The library was generated by 5' RACE. Sequencing relied on a NextSeq 500. In the TCR library protocol, unique molecular identifiers were attached to individual cDNA molecules to correct for PCR bias and sequencing error. Both TCR alpha and beta chains were sequenced, and tight co-correlation was observed between alpha and beta sequence abundances in each sample. As for the original processing: V gene, J gene and CDR3 annotation of TCR sequences was performed with Decombinator V4. TCRs were defined as expanded if a significant change between any two time points was detected under a Poisson model with p below 0.0001. Abundances of TCRs were expressed as counts per million after normalisation to the total number of TCRs sequenced in each sample. VDJdb, accessed 1 November 2021, was searched for CMV, EBV and SARS-CoV-2 annotated TCRs, with TCRs annotated for multiple antigens excluded. The public reads were reprocessed in TCRdb via fastp at Q25 and MiXCR, keeping in-frame beta chains. Each CDR3 protein appears once, grouped with its most common genes and DNA. Clone size and V and J calls follow TCRdb, not the original study. In all, the sample holds more than 30,000 distinct CDR3 sequences, and approximately 5% of those were seen once. In total, the top ten clones hold around 24% of the sample.

Set within a cohort of healthcare workers in London, UK, this nested case-control study involved weekly PCR testing of nasopharyngeal swabs along with blood sampling. Healthcare workers were enrolled in the week of the UK lockdown, from 23 to 31 March 2020, and were followed every week for up to 16 weeks. As to this clonotype: Its antigen remains unidentified. Base quality data are lacking; no much larger clone is found one base away.

Results the study describes overall, beyond this receptor: VDJdb matching was skewed toward anti-spike CD8 responses and likely underestimated virus-specific expansions by missing private and CD4 specificities.

The sample taken for sequencing was whole blood. This receptor was taken from an adult who was a healthcare worker with PCR-confirmed SARS-CoV-2 infection or an uninfected control (not recorded which).

The nucleotide sequence reads TGTGCCAGCAGCTTAGCAGGAGGGAGCGCAGATACGCAGTATTTT. This sequence encodes CASSLAGGSADTQYF. The chain is assembled from TRBV7-9 and TRBJ2-3; D gene: possibly TRBD2, on 6 matching bases. V gives up 0 bases and J gives up 4 bases, and the segment between their germline ends measures 11 bases. According to the germline V gene (reference sequence), CDR1 reads SEHNR and CDR2 reads FQNEAQ. Inclusive of the bounding cysteine and phenylalanine, the CDR3 is 15 residues long. Only the CDR3 DNA is retained, 45 bases long and in frame from the first base.